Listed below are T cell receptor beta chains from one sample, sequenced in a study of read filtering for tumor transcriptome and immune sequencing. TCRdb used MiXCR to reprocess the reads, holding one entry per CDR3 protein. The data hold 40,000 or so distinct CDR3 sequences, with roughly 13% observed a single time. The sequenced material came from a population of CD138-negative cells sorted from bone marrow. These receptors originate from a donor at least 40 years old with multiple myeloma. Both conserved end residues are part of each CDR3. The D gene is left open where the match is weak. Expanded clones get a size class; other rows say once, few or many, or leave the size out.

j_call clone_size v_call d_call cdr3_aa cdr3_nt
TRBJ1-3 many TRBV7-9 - CASSPGDTIYF TGTGCCAGCAGCCCAGGGGACACCATATATTTT
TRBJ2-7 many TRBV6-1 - CASRGTLSYEQYF TGTGCCAGCAGGGGGACTCTCTCCTACGAGCAGTACTTC
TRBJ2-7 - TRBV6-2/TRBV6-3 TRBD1 CASRPTGTGTYEQYF TGTGCCAGCAGACCAACCGGGACAGGGACTTACGAGCAGTACTTC
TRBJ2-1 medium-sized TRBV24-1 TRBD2 CATSDFPLTSGRGGEQFF TGTGCCACCAGTGATTTTCCCTTGACTAGCGGGAGGGGAGGTGAGCAGTTCTTC
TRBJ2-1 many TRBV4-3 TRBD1 CASSQDRGQGSYNEQFF TGTGCCAGCAGCCAAGATAGGGGACAGGGCTCCTACAATGAGCAGTTCTTC
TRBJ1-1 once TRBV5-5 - CASKGGEAEAFF TGTGCCAGCAAAGGGGGGGAAGCGGAAGCTTTCTTT
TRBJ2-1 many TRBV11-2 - CASSLSGSPYNEQFF TGTGCCAGCAGCTTAAGCGGTTCCCCCTACAATGAGCAGTTCTTC
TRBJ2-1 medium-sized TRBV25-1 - CASSESPRNEQFF TGTGCCAGCAGTGAGTCTCCCCGAAATGAGCAGTTCTTC
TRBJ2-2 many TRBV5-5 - CASTTRALNTGELFF TGTGCCAGCACCACCCGGGCCCTGAACACCGGGGAGCTGTTTTTT
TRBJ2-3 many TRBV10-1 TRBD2 CASSEREVTDTQYF TGCGCCAGCAGTGAGCGGGAGGTCACAGATACGCAGTATTTT
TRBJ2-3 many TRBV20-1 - CSARDWGYTQYF TGCAGTGCTAGAGATTGGGGATATACGCAGTATTTT
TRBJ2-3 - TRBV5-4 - CASSLDGGTDTQYF TGTGCCAGCAGCTTGGACGGGGGAACAGATACGCAGTATTTT
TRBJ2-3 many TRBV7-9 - CASSPGQHVGTDTQYF TGTGCCAGCAGCCCAGGGCAGCATGTAGGAACAGATACGCAGTATTTT
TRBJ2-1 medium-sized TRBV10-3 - CAISAGTSSYNEQFF TGTGCCATCAGTGCTGGGACCAGCTCCTACAATGAGCAGTTCTTC
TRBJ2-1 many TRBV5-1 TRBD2 CASSGFGTNGYNEQFF TGCGCCAGCAGCGGATTCGGGACTAACGGTTACAATGAGCAGTTCTTC
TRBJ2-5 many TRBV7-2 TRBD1 CASSLTSGTGVGETQYF TGTGCCAGCAGCTTAACATCCGGGACAGGGGTCGGAGAGACCCAGTACTTC
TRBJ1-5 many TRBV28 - CASSSDSDRSGHF TGTGCCAGCAGTTCAGACAGTGACAGGTCCGGGCATTTT
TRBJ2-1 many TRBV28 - CASTRGPRVNEQFF TGTGCCAGCACCAGAGGGCCTAGGGTCAATGAGCAGTTCTTC
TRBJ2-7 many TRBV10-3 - CAISDLVPEQYF TGTGCCATCAGTGACCTCGTTCCCGAGCAGTACTTC
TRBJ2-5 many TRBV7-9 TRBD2 CASRREGETQYF TGTGCCAGCAGAAGGGAGGGGGAGACCCAGTACTTC
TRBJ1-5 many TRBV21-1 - CASSKEQGFNQPQHF TGTGCCAGCAGCAAAGAACAGGGTTTCAATCAGCCCCAGCATTTT
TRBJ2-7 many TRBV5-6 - CASSPRGISYEQYF TGTGCCAGCAGCCCCCGTGGGATTTCCTACGAGCAGTACTTT
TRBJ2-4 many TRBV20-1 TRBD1 CSAGRLPGTGGIQAKNIQYF TGCAGTGCTGGCCGCCTACCCGGGACAGGGGGAATTCAAGCCAAAAACATTCAGTACTTC
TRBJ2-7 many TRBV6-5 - CASSEQGYEQYF TGTGCCAGCAGTGAACAGGGTTACGAGCAGTACTTC
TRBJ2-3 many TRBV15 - CATSREWGGTDTQYF TGTGCCACCAGCAGAGAATGGGGCGGCACAGATACGCAGTATTTT
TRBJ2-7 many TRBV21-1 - CASSHGRGTYEQYF TGTGCCAGCAGCCACGGAAGGGGCACTTACGAGCAGTACTTC
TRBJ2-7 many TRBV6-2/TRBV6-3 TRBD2 CASKPGGSYEQYF TGTGCCAGCAAACCGGGAGGCTCCTACGAGCAGTACTTC
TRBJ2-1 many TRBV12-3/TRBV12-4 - CASRTHRGGEQFF TGTGCCAGCAGGACCCACAGGGGGGGTGAGCAGTTCTTC
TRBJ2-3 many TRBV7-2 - CASSLLITDTQYF TGTGCCAGCAGCTTATTGATCACAGATACGCAGTATTTT
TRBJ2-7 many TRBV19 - CASSQNFNYEQYF TGTGCCAGTAGTCAGAACTTCAACTACGAGCAGTACTTC
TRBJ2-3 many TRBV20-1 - CSASGGSTDTQYF TGCAGTGCTTCTGGGGGGAGCACAGATACGCAGTATTTT
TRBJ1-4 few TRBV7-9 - CASSLYSAITPSTNEKLFF TGTGCCAGCAGCTTATATTCGGCCATCACCCCCTCAACTAATGAAAAACTGTTTTTT
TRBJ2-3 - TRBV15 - CATSRGGKFSENQPQYF TGTGCCACCAGCAGAGGCGGGAAATTCTCGGAAAATCAGCCCCAGTATTTT
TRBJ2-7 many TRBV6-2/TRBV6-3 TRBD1 CASSYPLTRGQGSSYEQYF TGTGCCAGCAGTTACCCCCTTACCCGAGGACAGGGGTCCTCCTACGAGCAGTACTTC
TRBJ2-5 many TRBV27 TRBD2 CASSTNPGTSGRGTQYF TGTGCCAGCAGTACCAACCCCGGGACTAGCGGGAGGGGGACCCAGTACTTC
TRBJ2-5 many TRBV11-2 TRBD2 CASESTSGYQETQYF TGTGCCAGCGAATCAACTAGCGGGTACCAAGAGACCCAGTACTTC
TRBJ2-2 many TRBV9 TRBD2 CASSVGGAGVGTGELFF TGTGCCAGCAGCGTGGGGGGAGCGGGAGTTGGTACCGGGGAGCTGTTTTTT
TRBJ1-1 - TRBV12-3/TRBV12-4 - CAGRHLLLNVNTEAFF TGTGCCGGCCGACACCTCCTTTTGAACGTGAACACTGAAGCTTTCTTT
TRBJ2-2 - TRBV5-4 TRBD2 CASSEGRGNTGELFF TGTGCCAGCAGCGAGGGGAGGGGGAACACCGGGGAGCTGTTTTTT
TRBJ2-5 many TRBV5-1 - CASSSTYQETQYF TGCGCCAGCAGCTCCACGTACCAAGAGACCCAGTACTTC
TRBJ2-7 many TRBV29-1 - CSVGPGYEQYF TGCAGCGTGGGCCCGGGTTACGAGCAGTACTTC
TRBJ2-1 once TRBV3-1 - CASSRQTREQFF TGTGCCAGCAGTCGCCAAACCCGGGAGCAGTTCTTC
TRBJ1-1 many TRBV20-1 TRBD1 CSAPTQGARTEAFF TGCAGTGCTCCAACCCAGGGGGCGAGAACTGAAGCTTTCTTT
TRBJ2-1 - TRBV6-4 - CASSGAPADYNEQFF TGTGCCAGCAGTGGCGCTCCTGCGGATTACAATGAGCAGTTCTTC
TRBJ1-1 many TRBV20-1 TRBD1 CSALDRGRLNTEAFF TGCAGTGCGCTGGACAGGGGGCGGTTGAACACTGAAGCTTTCTTT
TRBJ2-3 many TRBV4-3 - CASSQDTRGFTDTQYF TGCGCCAGCAGCCAAGATACTAGGGGCTTCACAGATACGCAGTATTTT
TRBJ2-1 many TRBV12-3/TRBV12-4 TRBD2 CASSFPGREGFF TGTGCCAGCAGTTTCCCCGGACGGGAGGGTTTCTTC
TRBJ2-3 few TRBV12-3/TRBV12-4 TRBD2 CASRKGGSTDTQYF TGTGCCAGCCGCAAGGGAGGGAGCACAGATACGCAGTATTTT
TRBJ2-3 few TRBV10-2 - CASSESGVYTQYF TGCGCCAGCAGTGAGTCAGGGGTATATACGCAGTATTTT
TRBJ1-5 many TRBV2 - CASRQEYHSNQPQHF TGTGCCAGCAGACAGGAATACCATAGCAATCAGCCCCAGCATTTT
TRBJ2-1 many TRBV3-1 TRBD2 CASSSGLAGLGDYNEQFF TGTGCCAGCAGCTCCGGACTAGCGGGGCTAGGGGACTACAATGAGCAGTTCTTC